This T cell receptor beta chain originates from a study of blood T cell repertoires in COVID-19 (dated by TCRdb to 2018 to 2020). A note on the overall study: Samples from collaborators originated in the United States, Italy and Spain and spanned both the acute and convalescent phases of COVID-19. The prospective study material was composed of cDNA or gDNA derived from T cells, B-cell-depleted T cells, or PBMCs. Deeply sampled blood TCRbeta repertoires from subjects exposed to, actively infected with, or recovered from COVID-19 were included in the dataset. The repertoires were made available in a free public database intended to serve as a resource for research on the immune response to SARS-CoV-2. Samples came from the ongoing ImmuneRACE study (first 160 participants) plus 1,254 subjects from 6 global collaborators. Sample metadata almost always included a de-identified subject ID, COVID-19 status, age in years and sex. HLA class I and class II types, where available, came from metadata supplied by the sample provider rather than from assay-based typing.

The collaborating institutions used their own protocols to collect whole blood in K2EDTA tubes. For TCRbeta analysis, collaborator samples were shipped as frozen whole blood, as isolated PBMCs, or as DNA extracted from either sample type. For this clone: The target of this receptor is not known. No qualities accompany the bases; no much larger clone lies one base away.

The research as a whole found: Clinical and demographic metadata were provided uncurated, with the amount varying by source and participant.

Measured from the cysteine to the phenylalanine, the CDR3 is 16 residues long. Left in the record is the CDR3 DNA by itself, 48 bases read in frame from the first base. Compared with germline, V lacks 1 base and J lacks 5 bases; bases without a gene match: 8. For CDR1 and CDR2, the germline V gene (reference sequence) lists LNHDA and SQIVND. TCRbeta CDR3 regions were amplified from genomic DNA using the immunoSEQ Assay, a bias-controlled multiplex PCR. The source study handled its data this way. Nucleated cell counts per sample were estimated from amplification of reference gene primers within the assay. To quantify the absolute abundance of each unique TCRbeta CDR3 rearrangement, sequence reads were collapsed and filtered. For each sample, productive Simpson clonality was calculated by taking the square root of Simpson's diversity index across productive rearrangements. TCRdb limited this immuneACCESS table to in-frame rearrangements with V and J called. A share of clones is missing; checked studies link under half to unresolved V genes, and the rest is unexplained. Clonal size and the V and J genes are those of that table, whereas D and trimming came from the DNA. The sample table shows tens of thousands of clones, and approximately 90% are seen once. The leading ten clones occupy 3.1% of the sample.

This sequence originates from a man aged 45-65 years with acute or convalescent COVID-19. Sequences were obtained from peripheral blood. The chain is assembled from TRBV19 and TRBJ2-5, with 9 bases aligning to TRBD1. The CDR3 region has the sequence CASSIGSGQGTETQYF. The DNA sequence is as follows: TGTGCCAGTAGTATAGGCTCCGGACAGGGGACGGAGACCCAGTACTTC. Where the CDR3 stops, the reference TRBV19 and TRBJ2-5 genes take over; the full variable domain is DGGITQSPKYLFRKEGQNVTLSCEQNLNHDAMYWYRQDPGQGLRLIYYSQIVNDFQKGDIAEGYSVSREKKESFPLTVTSAQKNPTAFYLCASSIGSGQGTETQYFGPGTRLLVL.